This TCR beta chain came from a study of shared clonotypes between healthy human individuals. Points from the study as a whole: Among several donors, roughly 5.4% of naive CD4 clonotypes were found in common.

The repertoire was sequenced with immunoSEQ multiplex PCR; TCRdb's copy has only in-frame clones and lacks some. Of some 1.5 million clones listed, roughly 98% are singletons. Recent vaccinations or acute infections were absent in the healthy HIV-negative adult donors. Losses at the gene ends were 0 bases for V and 4 bases for J; bases not matched to a gene: 2. The CDR3 extends over 15 amino acids. Germline V lookup: CDR1 SEHNR, CDR2 FQNEAQ (reference sequence). Points on this clone: Its antigen is currently unknown.

This receptor was taken from a man younger than 45 in good health. Sequencing input: naive CD4+ T cells sorted from blood. Subset here: CD45RA+ positively selected. J is TRBJ2-2 and V is TRBV7-9; 7 bases are a match to TRBD1. The CDR3 loop is CASSLATGATGELFF. The DNA of the CDR3 is TGTGCCAGCAGCTTAGCAACAGGGGCCACCGGGGAGCTGTTTTTT.